These 3 T cell receptor beta chains came from one sample sequenced in a study of lymphopenia after photon versus proton radiotherapy. Libraries were prepared by immunoSEQ multiplex PCR; TCRdb keeps only in-frame clonotypes and omits some of them. The sample lists 37,000 or so clones, over 65% seen once, with approximately 2.9% in the top ten. The sample consisted of peripheral blood, taken from a patient treated with photon-based radiotherapy. These receptors were taken from a man between 50 and 59 years old with gastric cancer.

The chain links TRBV4-1 to TRBJ2-5; a possible D gene is TRBD1 (6 bases). Germline values: CDR1 MGHRA, CDR2 YSYEKL. The CDR3 contains 15 residues. V dropped 1 base and J dropped 4 bases, with 13 bases sitting between them. CDR3 loop: CASSQVGARGETQYF. The DNA of the CDR3 is TGCGCCAGCAGCCAAGTGGGGGCCCGGGGAGAGACCCAGTACTTC.

V gene TRBV7-9 combines with J gene TRBJ1-2, with TRBD1 matching 7 bases. J was trimmed by 6 bases and V by 5 bases; bases with no gene match: 12. The V gene's germline CDR1 is SEHNR and CDR2 FQNEAQ (reference sequence). This CDR3 spans 15 amino acids. The CDR3 loop is CASSVSPGQLDGYTF. CDR3 coding DNA: TGTGCCAGCAGCGTAAGCCCGGGACAGTTGGATGGCTACACCTTC.

This chain joins TRBV2 and TRBJ1-5, with 7 bases fitting TRBD1. The germline V gene has CDR1 SNHLY and CDR2 FYNNEI. V dropped 3 bases and J dropped 4; count of bases not matched to a gene: 6. The CDR3 totals 15 residues. The CDR3 sequence is CASSEGSGGNQPQHF. CDR3 bases: TGTGCCAGCAGTGAGGGTTCAGGGGGAAATCAGCCCCAGCATTTT.